These 12 T cell receptor beta chains were sequenced from one sample in a study of blood T cell repertoires in COVID-19. Some clones are missing from TCRdb's copy, which holds only in-frame ones; the method was immunoSEQ multiplex PCR. Of about 290,000 clones in the sample, around nine tenths were seen once. Sequenced sample: peripheral blood. Source of these receptors: a man between 35 and 55 years old with acute or convalescent COVID-19.

The V gene is TRBV4-2, the J gene TRBJ2-3; 10 nucleotides line up with TRBD2. Germline values: CDR1 LGHNA, CDR2 YNFKEQ. The CDR3 length is 17 residues. The ends lost 0 bases at V and 0 bases at J; junction bases unmatched: 3. The CDR3 protein is CASSQDRTSGSTDTQYF. The CDR3 DNA reads TGTGCCAGCAGCCAAGATAGGACTAGCGGAAGCACAGATACGCAGTATTTT.

The chain employs TRBV5-1 and TRBJ1-2; D uncertain. Germline V gives CDR1 SGHRS, CDR2 YFSETQ. This CDR3 spans 14 amino acids. Trimming cost V 4 bases and J 2 bases, with 12 bases left between them. This CDR3 is CASSPGGFNYGYTF. CDR3 DNA sequence: TGCGCCAGCAGCCCAGGTGGGTTCAACTATGGCTACACCTTC.

The CDR3 DNA reads as TGTGCCAGCAGCTTGGGTCCGGGGGGTAACACTGAAGCTTTCTTT. Translation gives CASSLGPGGNTEAFF. V usage is TRBV5-6 and J usage is TRBJ1-1; a weak D match, TRBD1 (5 bases). V gave up 0 bases and J gave up 2 bases, with 11 bases separating them. CDR1 and CDR2 (germline): SGHDT, YYEEEE. The CDR3 sequence is 15 residues long.

The table lists this clone with a few counts. The J gene is TRBJ1-5, the V gene TRBV2; 10 bases line up with TRBD1. This CDR3 contains 17 residues. Germline CDR1 and CDR2: SNHLY and FYNNEI. V was clipped by 5 bases and J by 8 bases; unmatched bases: 15. The CDR3 nucleotides are TGTGCCAGCAGTCCCGGGACAGGGGCTGGATCGCTGGAGCCCCAGCATTTT. Its protein product is CASSPGTGAGSLEPQHF.

The chain links TRBV10-3 to TRBJ2-3; 11 nucleotides align to TRBD2. V lost 6 bases to trimming and J lost 3 bases; unmatched junction nucleotides: 5. From germline, CDR1 is ENHRY and CDR2 SYGVKD. The CDR3 spans 15 residues. CDR3 DNA sequence: TGTGCCATCAGATTAGCGGGGGGGCGGACAGATACGCAGTATTTT. Protein: CAIRLAGGRTDTQYF.

The chain is built from TRBV27 and TRBJ1-6; D perhaps matches TRBD1 (6 bases). Germline V gene lookup returns CDR1 MNHEY and CDR2 SMNVEV (reference sequence). The CDR3 sequence is 16 residues long. V was trimmed by 4 bases and J by 8 bases, leaving 18 bases between them. The CDR3 sequence: CASSSSPGGADSPLHF. The CDR3 DNA reads TGTGCCAGCAGTTCCTCTCCGGGGGGGGCAGATTCACCCCTCCACTTT.

The chain is built from TRBV12-5 and TRBJ2-2, with D possibly being TRBD1 (6 bases). Trimming removed 2 bases from V and 4 bases from J, with 8 bases in between. This CDR3 comprises 14 residues. Germline V gives CDR1 LGHNT, CDR2 FRNRAP. The CDR3 is CASGLTGTTGELFF. CDR3 DNA sequence: TGTGCTAGTGGTTTGACAGGGACCACCGGGGAGCTGTTTTTT. Full variable domain (outside the CDR3, taken from reference TRBV12-5 and TRBJ2-2): DARVTQTPRHKVTEMGQEVTMRCQPILGHNTVFWYRQTMMQGLELLAYFRNRAPLDDSGMPKDRFSAEMPDATLATLKIQPSEPRDSAVYFCASGLTGTTGELFFGEGSRLTVL.

The chain links TRBV9 to TRBJ1-6, with D unresolved. Germline assignment: CDR1 SGDLS and CDR2 YYNGEE. The V gene lost 2 bases and the J gene lost 6 bases, with 15 bases spanning the gap. The CDR3 has 16 residues. CDR3 DNA: TGTGCCAGCAGCGTTGGAGCGACTAACTTTAATTCACCCCTCCACTTT. Translated: CASSVGATNFNSPLHF.

This chain links TRBV5-4 with TRBJ1-2; 8 positions match TRBD1. This CDR3 is built from 13 residues. The ends lost 4 bases at V and 5 bases at J; junction bases unmatched: 4. Germline CDR1 reads SGHNT; CDR2 reads YYREEE (reference sequence). The CDR3 is CASSARTGYGYTF. In DNA form, the CDR3 reads TGTGCCAGCAGCGCCCGGACAGGGTATGGCTACACCTTC. Based on the CDR3 plus reference TRBV5-4 and TRBJ1-2, the full variable domain is ETGVTQSPTHLIKTRGQQVTLRCSSQSGHNTVSWYQQALGQGPQFIFQYYREEENGRGNFPPRFSGLQFPNYSSELNVNALELDDSALYLCASSARTGYGYTFGSGTRLTVV.

The genes are TRBV11-2 and TRBJ2-5; TRBD2 agrees at 11 bases. CDR3 length equals 14 residues. CDR1 and CDR2 from the germline V gene are SGHAT and FQNNGV. The V and J ends lost 5 bases and 5 bases, in that order; junction bases with no gene match: 4. The CDR3 DNA reads as TGTGCCAGCAGCGCGACTAGCGGGGCGGAGACCCAGTACTTC. Translating it yields CASSATSGAETQYF.

The chain links TRBV11-3 to TRBJ2-1; TRBD2 matches 12 bases. The CDR3 runs to 16 residues. V trimming: 1 base; J trimming: 8 bases; junction bases outside the gene matches: 6. Per the germline V gene, CDR1 is SGHNT and CDR2 is YENEEA. In DNA form, the CDR3 reads TGTGCCAGCAGCTTAGCGGGGCTAGCGGGGGGGTATGAGCAGTTCTTC. The encoded protein is CASSLAGLAGGYEQFF.

Regarding this clone: Other DNA sequences of this sample code for an identical CDR3. This rearrangement joins TRBV3-1 (or the pseudogene TRBV3-2) to TRBJ2-1; TRBD2 agrees at 9 bases. This CDR3 comprises 13 residues. CDR1 is LGHDT, CDR2 YNNKEL, per germline (reference sequence). J gave up 6 bases and V 8 bases, and 5 bases lay outside the gene matches. CDR3 nucleotides: TGTGCCAGCCGGCGGGGGGGGGTCAATGAGCAGTTCTTC. As protein: CASRRGGVNEQFF.